The present T cell receptor (beta chain) was sequenced within a study of T cells in Graves' hyperthyroidism and ophthalmopathy. Notes on this clonotype: Given a much more abundant clone one base away, this may be a read error.

The CDR3 has 13 residues. RNA transcripts provided the source from which TCR beta CDR3 regions were amplified. The HTBI primer set drove a first-round RT-PCR of the TCR CDR3. Using its own MiXCR run on the multiplex PCR reads, TCRdb lists one record per CDR3 protein. Here the sample spans hundreds of thousands of distinct CDR3 sequences, around 15% being singletons. Sequenced input: blood. The chain employs TRBV12-3 or TRBV12-4 and TRBJ2-7, with D uncertain. This sequence originates from a woman aged 45-65 years with Graves' ophthalmopathy. The CDR3 nucleotides read TGTGCCAGCAGTGGGTCCACCTCCTGCGAGCAGTACTTC. This gives the protein CASSGSTSCEQYF.